One and the same sample provided the 2 T cell receptor beta chains below, sequenced in a study of technical replicates of blood from a few donors. Data came from immunoSEQ multiplex PCR; TCRdb stores just in-frame clones and leaves some out. This sample yields about 72,000 clones, of which approximately 92% are seen a single time; approximately 0.36% belongs to the top ten. The material sequenced was T cells isolated from PBMCs. Every receptor here comes from a human donor in good health.

This chain connects TRBV5-4 to TRBJ2-3; D perhaps matches TRBD2 (6 bases). The CDR3 consists of 14 residues. CDR1 and CDR2 (germline): SGHNT, YYREEE (reference sequence). Trimming cost V 4 bases and J 4 bases, with 13 bases left between them. The CDR3 loop reads CASSLRLEADTQYF. For the CDR3, the DNA is TGTGCCAGCAGCCTGCGACTAGAGGCAGATACGCAGTATTTT.

The V gene is TRBV5-1, the J gene TRBJ2-1, with 8 bases that match TRBD2. V dropped 7 bases and J dropped 8; count of bases not matched to a gene: 11. The CDR3 is 14 residues long. Germline V gives CDR1 SGHRS, CDR2 YFSETQ. DNA of the CDR3: TGCGCCAGCCAAGGGACTAGAGGTGGGGATGAGCAGTTCTTC. Its protein product is CASQGTRGGDEQFF.